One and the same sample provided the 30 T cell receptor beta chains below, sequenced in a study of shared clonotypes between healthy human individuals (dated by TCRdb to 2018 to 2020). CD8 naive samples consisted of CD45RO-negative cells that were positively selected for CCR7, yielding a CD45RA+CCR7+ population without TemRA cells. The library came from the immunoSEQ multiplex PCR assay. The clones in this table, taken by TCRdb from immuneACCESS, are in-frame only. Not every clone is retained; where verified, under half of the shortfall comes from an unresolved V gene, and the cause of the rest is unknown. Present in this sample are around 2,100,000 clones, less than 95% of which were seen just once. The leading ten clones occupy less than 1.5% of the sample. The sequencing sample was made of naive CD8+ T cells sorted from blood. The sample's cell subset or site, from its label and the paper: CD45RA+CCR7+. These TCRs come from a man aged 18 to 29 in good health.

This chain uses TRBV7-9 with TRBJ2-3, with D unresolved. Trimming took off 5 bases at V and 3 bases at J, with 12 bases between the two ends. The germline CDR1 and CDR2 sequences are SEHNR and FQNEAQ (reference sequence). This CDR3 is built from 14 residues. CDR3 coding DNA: TGTGCCAGCAGCCGCTTCATGGGAACAGATACGCAGTATTTT. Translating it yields CASSRFMGTDTQYF. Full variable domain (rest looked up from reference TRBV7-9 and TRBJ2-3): DTGVSQNPRHKITKRGQNVTFRCDPISEHNRLYWYRQTLGQGPEFLTYFQNEAQLEKSRLLSDRFSAERPKGSFSTLEIQRTEQGDSAMYLCASSRFMGTDTQYFGPGTRLTVL.

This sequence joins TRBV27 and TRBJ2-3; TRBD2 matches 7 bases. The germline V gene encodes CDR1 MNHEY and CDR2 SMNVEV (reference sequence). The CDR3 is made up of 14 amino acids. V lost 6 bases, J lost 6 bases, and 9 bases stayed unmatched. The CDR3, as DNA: TGTGCCAGCAGCCGATGGGGGGAGGGGGATACGCAGTATTTT. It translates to CASSRWGEGDTQYF.

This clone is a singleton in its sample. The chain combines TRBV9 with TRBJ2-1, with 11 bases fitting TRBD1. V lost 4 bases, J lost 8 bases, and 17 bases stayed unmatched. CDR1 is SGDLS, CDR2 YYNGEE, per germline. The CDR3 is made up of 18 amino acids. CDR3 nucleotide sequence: TGTGCCAGCAGCACAGGGACAGGGGGGCCCCCCGGGGGCGATGAGCAGTTCTTC. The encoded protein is CASSTGTGGPPGGDEQFF.

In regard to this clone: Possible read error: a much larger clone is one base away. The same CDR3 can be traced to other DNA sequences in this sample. The CDR3 is CASSVAQGAYEQYF. DNA for the CDR3: TGTGCCAGCAGCGTAGCACAGGGGGCCTACGAGCAGTACTTC. The chain employs TRBV9 and TRBJ2-7; 8 nucleotides agree with TRBD1. The germline V gene has CDR1 SGDLS and CDR2 YYNGEE. Trimming removed 0 bases from V and 2 bases from J; junction bases left unmatched: 1. The CDR3 has 14 amino acids.

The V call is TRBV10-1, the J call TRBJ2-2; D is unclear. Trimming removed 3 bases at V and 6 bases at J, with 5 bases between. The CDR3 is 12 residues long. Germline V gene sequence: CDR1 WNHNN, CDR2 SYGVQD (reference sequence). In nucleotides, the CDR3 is TGCGCCAGCAGTGAAAAATCCGGGGAGCTGTTTTTT. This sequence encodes CASSEKSGELFF.

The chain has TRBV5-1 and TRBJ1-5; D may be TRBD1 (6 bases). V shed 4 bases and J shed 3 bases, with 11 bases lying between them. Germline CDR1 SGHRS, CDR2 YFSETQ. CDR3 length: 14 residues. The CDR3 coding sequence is TGCGCCAGCAGCCCAGGGGAGGCCAATCAGCCCCAGCATTTT. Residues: CASSPGEANQPQHF. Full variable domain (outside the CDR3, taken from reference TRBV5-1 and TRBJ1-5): KAGVTQTPRYLIKTRGQQVTLSCSPISGHRSVSWYQQTPGQGLQFLFEYFSETQRNKGNFPGRFSGRQFSNSRSEMNVSTLELGDSALYLCASSPGEANQPQHFGDGTRLSIL.

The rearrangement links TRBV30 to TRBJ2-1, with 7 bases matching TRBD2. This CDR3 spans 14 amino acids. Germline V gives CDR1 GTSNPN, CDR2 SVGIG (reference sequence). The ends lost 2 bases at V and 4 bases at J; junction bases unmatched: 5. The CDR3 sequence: CAWSLVAGYNEQFF. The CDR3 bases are TGTGCCTGGAGTTTGGTAGCGGGTTACAATGAGCAGTTCTTC.

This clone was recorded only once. As DNA, the CDR3 is TGTGCCAGCCACGCCCTGGGGGACCAAGAGACCCAGTACTTC. Residues: CASHALGDQETQYF. This rearrangement joins TRBV28 to TRBJ2-5; the D call may be TRBD1 or TRBD2 (5 bases each). The germline V gene has CDR1 MDHEN and CDR2 SYDVKM. V lost 8 bases to trimming and J lost 0 bases, with 13 bases between them. This CDR3 is built from 14 residues.

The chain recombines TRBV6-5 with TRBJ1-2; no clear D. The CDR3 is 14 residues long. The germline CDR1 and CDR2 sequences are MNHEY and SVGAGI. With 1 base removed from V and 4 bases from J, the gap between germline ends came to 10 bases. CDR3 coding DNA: TGTGCCAGCAGTTACTTGGACTCTGGCTATGGCTACACCTTC. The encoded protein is CASSYLDSGYGYTF.

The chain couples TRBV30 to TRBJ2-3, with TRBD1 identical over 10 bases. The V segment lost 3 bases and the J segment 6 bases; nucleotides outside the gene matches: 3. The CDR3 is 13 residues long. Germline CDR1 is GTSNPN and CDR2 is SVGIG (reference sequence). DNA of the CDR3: TGTGCCTGGAGCAGACAGGGGGCGGATACGCAGTATTTT. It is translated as CAWSRQGADTQYF.

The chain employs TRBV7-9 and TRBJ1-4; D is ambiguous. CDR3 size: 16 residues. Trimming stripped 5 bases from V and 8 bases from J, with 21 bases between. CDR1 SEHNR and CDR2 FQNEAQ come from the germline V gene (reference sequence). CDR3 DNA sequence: TGTGCCAGCAGCCCTTTCCCCGCCCGGGAGGCCGAAAAACTGTTTTTT. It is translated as CASSPFPAREAEKLFF.

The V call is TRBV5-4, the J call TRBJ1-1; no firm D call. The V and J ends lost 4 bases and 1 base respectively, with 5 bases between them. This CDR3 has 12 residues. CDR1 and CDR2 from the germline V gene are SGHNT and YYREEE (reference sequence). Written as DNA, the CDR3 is TGTGCCAGCAGCCGGACGAACACTGAAGCTTTCTTT. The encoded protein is CASSRTNTEAFF.

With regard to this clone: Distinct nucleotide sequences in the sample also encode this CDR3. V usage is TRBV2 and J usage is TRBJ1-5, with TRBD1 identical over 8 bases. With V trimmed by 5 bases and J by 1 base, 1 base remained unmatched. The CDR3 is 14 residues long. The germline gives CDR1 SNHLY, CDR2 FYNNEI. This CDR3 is CASSHRGSNQPQHF. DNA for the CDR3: TGTGCCAGCAGTCACAGGGGGAGCAATCAGCCCCAGCATTTT.

CDR3 residues: CAWSKKVSGELFF. For the CDR3, the DNA is TGTGCCTGGAGTAAGAAGGTCTCCGGGGAGCTGTTTTTT. The V gene is TRBV30, the J gene TRBJ2-2; D not certain. Deletions cut 2 bases from V and 6 bases from J, with 10 bases between. In germline, CDR1 is GTSNPN, CDR2 SVGIG (reference sequence). The CDR3 contains 13 residues.

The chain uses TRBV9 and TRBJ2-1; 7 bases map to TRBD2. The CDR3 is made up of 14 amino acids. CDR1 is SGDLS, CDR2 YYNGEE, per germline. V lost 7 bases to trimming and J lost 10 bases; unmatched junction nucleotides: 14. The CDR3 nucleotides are TGTGCCAGCGGGAGCGGGGCCCCGGGGGAGGAGCAGTTCTTC. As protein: CASGSGAPGEEQFF.

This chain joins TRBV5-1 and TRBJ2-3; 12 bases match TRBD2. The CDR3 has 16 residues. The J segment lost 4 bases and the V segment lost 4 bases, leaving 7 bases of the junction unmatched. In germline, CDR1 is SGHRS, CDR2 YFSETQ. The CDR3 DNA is TGCGCCAGCAGCCATCTAGCGGGGGGGCCCCCAGATACGCAGTATTTT. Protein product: CASSHLAGGPPDTQYF. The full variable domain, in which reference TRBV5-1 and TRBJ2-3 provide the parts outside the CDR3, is KAGVTQTPRYLIKTRGQQVTLSCSPISGHRSVSWYQQTPGQGLQFLFEYFSETQRNKGNFPGRFSGRQFSNSRSEMNVSTLELGDSALYLCASSHLAGGPPDTQYFGPGTRLTVL.

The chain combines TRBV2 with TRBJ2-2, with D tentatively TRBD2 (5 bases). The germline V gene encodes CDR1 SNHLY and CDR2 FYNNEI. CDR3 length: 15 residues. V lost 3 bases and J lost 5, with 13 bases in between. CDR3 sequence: CASSDLAGETGELFF. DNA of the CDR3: TGTGCCAGCAGTGACCTAGCCGGAGAAACCGGGGAGCTGTTTTTT.

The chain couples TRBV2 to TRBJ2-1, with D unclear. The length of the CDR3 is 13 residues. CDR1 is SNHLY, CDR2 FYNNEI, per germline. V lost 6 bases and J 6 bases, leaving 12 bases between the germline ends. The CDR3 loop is CASSPVYGNEQFF. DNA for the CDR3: TGTGCCAGCAGCCCAGTGTACGGCAATGAGCAGTTCTTC.

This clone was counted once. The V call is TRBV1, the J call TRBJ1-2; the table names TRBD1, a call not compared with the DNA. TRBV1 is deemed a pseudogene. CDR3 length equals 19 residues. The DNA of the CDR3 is TGCACCAGCAGCCAAGATTCGGCCAGGGAAATCACCTCTGCCTATGGCTACACCTTC. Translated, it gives CTSSQDSAREITSAYGYTF.

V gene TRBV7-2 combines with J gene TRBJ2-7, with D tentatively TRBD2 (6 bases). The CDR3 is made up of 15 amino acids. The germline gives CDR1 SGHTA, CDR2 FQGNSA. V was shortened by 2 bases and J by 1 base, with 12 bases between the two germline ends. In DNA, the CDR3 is TGTGCCAGCAGCTTAATGACTAGTTCGTCCTACGAGCAGTACTTC. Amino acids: CASSLMTSSSYEQYF.

This chain's CDR3 is CASSQDTGGYYEQYF. CDR3 bases: TGCGCCAGCAGCCAAGATACAGGGGGCTACTACGAGCAGTACTTC. The rearrangement links TRBV4-1 to TRBJ2-7, with 9 bases aligning to TRBD1. This CDR3 is built from 15 residues. V gave up 0 bases and J gave up 3 bases; unmatched junction bases: 3. Germline lookup yields CDR1 MGHRA and CDR2 YSYEKL.

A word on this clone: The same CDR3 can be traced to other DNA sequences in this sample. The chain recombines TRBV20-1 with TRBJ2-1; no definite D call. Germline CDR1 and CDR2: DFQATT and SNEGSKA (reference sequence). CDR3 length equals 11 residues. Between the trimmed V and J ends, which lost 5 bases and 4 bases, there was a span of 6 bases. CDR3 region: CSARQYNEQFF. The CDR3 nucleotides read TGCAGTGCTCGCCAGTACAATGAGCAGTTCTTC.

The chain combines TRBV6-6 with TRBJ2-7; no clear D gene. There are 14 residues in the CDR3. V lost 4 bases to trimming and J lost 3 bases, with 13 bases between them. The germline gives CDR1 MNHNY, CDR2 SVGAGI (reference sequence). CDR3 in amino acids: CASSLQEEGYEQYF. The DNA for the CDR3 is TGTGCCAGCAGTTTGCAAGAAGAAGGCTACGAGCAGTACTTC.

The CDR3 loop is CASGTSGTYEQYF. CDR3 bases: TGTGCCAGCGGGACTAGCGGGACCTACGAGCAGTACTTC. The chain carries TRBV10-3 and TRBJ2-7; 13 nucleotides align to TRBD2. With 10 bases clipped from V and 2 bases from J, the junction kept 2 bases outside the gene matches. The CDR3 sequence is 13 residues long. Germline V lookup: CDR1 ENHRY, CDR2 SYGVKD.

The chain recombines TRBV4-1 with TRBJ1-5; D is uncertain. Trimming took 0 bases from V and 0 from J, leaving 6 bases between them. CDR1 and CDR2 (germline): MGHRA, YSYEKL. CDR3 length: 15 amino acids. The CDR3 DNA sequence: TGCGCCAGCAGCCAAGAGCCAGCTAGCAATCAGCCCCAGCATTTT. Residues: CASSQEPASNQPQHF.

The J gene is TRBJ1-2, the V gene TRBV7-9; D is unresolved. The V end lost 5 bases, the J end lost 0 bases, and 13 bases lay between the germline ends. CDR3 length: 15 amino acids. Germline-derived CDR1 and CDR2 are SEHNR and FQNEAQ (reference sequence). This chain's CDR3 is CASSPPELANYGYTF. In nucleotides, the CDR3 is TGTGCCAGCAGCCCTCCGGAGCTAGCTAACTATGGCTACACCTTC.

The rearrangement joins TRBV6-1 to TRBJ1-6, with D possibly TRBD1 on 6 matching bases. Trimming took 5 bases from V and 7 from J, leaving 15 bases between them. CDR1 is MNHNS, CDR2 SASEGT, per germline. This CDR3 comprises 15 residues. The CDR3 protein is CASSPRGGLNSPLHF. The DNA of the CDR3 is TGTGCCAGCAGTCCCCGTGGGGGGCTAAATTCACCCCTCCACTTT.

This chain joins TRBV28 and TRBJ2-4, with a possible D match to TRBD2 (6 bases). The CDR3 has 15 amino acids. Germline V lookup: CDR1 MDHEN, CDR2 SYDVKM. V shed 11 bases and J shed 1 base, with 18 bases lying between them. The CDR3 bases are TGTGCCGAGGAGGGAAGGGCCTCGGCCAAAAACATTCAGTACTTC. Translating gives CAEEGRASAKNIQYF.

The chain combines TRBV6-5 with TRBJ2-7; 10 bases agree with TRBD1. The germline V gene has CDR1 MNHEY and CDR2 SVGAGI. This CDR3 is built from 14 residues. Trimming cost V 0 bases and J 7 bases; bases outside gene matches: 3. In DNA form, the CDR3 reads TGTGCCAGCAGTTACTCGACAGGGGGCGGTGAGCAGTACTTC. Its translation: CASSYSTGGGEQYF.

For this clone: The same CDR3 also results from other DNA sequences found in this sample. The CDR3 loop reads CASSSSSYNEQFF. The CDR3 DNA reads TGTGCCAGCAGTTCCTCCTCCTACAATGAGCAGTTCTTC. This rearrangement joins TRBV27 to TRBJ2-1; D is undetermined. V shed 4 bases and J shed 0 bases, with 4 bases lying between them. Looked up from germline, CDR1 is MNHEY and CDR2 is SMNVEV (reference sequence). This CDR3 has 13 residues.